Listed below are T cell receptor beta chains from one sample, sequenced in a study of response to subunit inactivated influenza vaccine. TCRdb called the RT-PCR reads again in MiXCR, with one record for every CDR3 protein. The sample contains over 450,000 distinct CDR3 sequences, 10% to 15% of which appear only once. The input for sequencing was PBMCs from blood, taken more than 35 days after vaccination. Every receptor here comes from a man in his fifties or sixties who received an inactivated influenza vaccine. CDR3s include the opening cysteine and the closing phenylalanine or tryptophan. The order of the fields is CDR3 length, J gene, V gene, CDR3 protein.

length: 12
J: TRBJ2-7
V: TRBV29-1
CDR3: CSVQIGMGEQYF

length: 15
J: TRBJ2-5
V: TRBV12-3/TRBV12-4
CDR3: CASSSRGQGGETQYF

length: 17
J: TRBJ2-4
V: TRBV15
CDR3: CATSPNPGGTARGIQYF

length: 13
J: TRBJ1-6
V: TRBV7-9
CDR3: CASSLEHDSPLHF

length: 15
J: TRBJ1-5
V: TRBV18
CDR3: CASSAPGARGQPQHF

length: 13
J: TRBJ1-5
V: TRBV9
CDR3: CASSVGADQPQHF

length: 14
J: TRBJ2-5
V: TRBV7-2
CDR3: CASSFTSGKETQYF

length: 17
J: TRBJ1-5
V: TRBV4-3
CDR3: CASSQEEPGQGNQPQHF

length: 18
J: TRBJ2-7
V: TRBV6-4
CDR3: CASSGPGLAGGISYEQYF

length: 13
J: TRBJ1-5
V: TRBV5-6
CDR3: CASSGTGNQPQHF

length: 15
J: TRBJ2-1
V: TRBV5-1
CDR3: CASSAGLAGGHEQFF

length: 13
J: TRBJ1-5
V: TRBV6-1
CDR3: CASSPNGNQPQHF

length: 12
J: TRBJ2-7
V: TRBV2
CDR3: CASSAAPLEQYF

length: 15
J: TRBJ2-3
V: TRBV19
CDR3: CASSPQGTNTDTQYF